The 20 T cell receptor beta chains presented below share a single source sample, sequenced in a study of T-cell reconstitution after alpha-beta-depleted transplantation in children. Preparing the TCRbeta library involved the use of unique molecular identifiers. TCRdb re-analysed the PCR reads in MiXCR, keeping a single row per CDR3 protein. Of about 110,000 distinct CDR3 sequences in the sample, 10% are singletons; the top ten hold nearly 35%. Source: PBMCs, taken before TCRalphabeta/CD19-depleted stem cell transplant. The receptors were sampled from a boy aged 2 to 9 with acute lymphoblastic leukemia, due to receive a stem cell transplant.

The chain carries TRBV7-9 and TRBJ2-1; 10 positions match TRBD2. The CDR3 sequence is 15 residues long. With V trimmed by 5 bases and J by 8 bases, 9 bases remained unmatched. Per the germline V gene, CDR1 is SEHNR and CDR2 is FQNEAQ (reference sequence). CDR3 DNA: TGTGCCAGCAGCCTGCCTAGCGGGAGTGGCTATGAGCAGTTCTTC. As protein: CASSLPSGSGYEQFF.

V is TRBV11-2 and J is TRBJ1-2; D is unclear. The CDR3 is 13 residues long. Trimming took off 4 bases at V and 3 bases at J, with 9 bases between the two ends. Germline V lookup: CDR1 SGHAT, CDR2 FQNNGV. The CDR3 DNA is TGTGCCAGCAGCTCCCAGACATACTATGGCTACACCTTC. It is translated as CASSSQTYYGYTF.

The chain employs TRBV5-1 and TRBJ1-1; 9 nucleotides match TRBD1. With V trimmed by 5 bases and J by 4 bases, 6 bases remained unmatched. There are 14 residues in the CDR3. In germline, CDR1 is SGHRS, CDR2 YFSETQ. CDR3 residues: CASSSDRGVTEAFF. The CDR3, as DNA: TGCGCCAGCAGTTCTGACAGGGGGGTCACTGAAGCTTTCTTT.

V and J are TRBV5-1 and TRBJ2-1; a weak D match, TRBD2 (6 bases). The CDR3 length is 15 residues. Per the germline V gene, CDR1 is SGHRS and CDR2 is YFSETQ. Trimming removed 3 bases from V and 5 bases from J, with 15 bases in between. CDR3 coding DNA: TGCGCCAGCAGCTCAAGGGAGCGGGTTAACAATGAGCAGTTCTTC. Amino acids: CASSSRERVNNEQFF.

This clonotype was seen a few times. V is TRBV18 and J is TRBJ1-3; 8 nucleotides agree with TRBD1. This CDR3 spans 14 amino acids. CDR1 is KGHSH, CDR2 LQKENI, per germline. V lost 4 bases, J lost 4 bases, and 3 bases stayed unmatched. This CDR3 is CASSLDRAGNTIYF. CDR3 DNA sequence: TGTGCCAGCTCACTGGACAGGGCCGGAAACACCATATATTTT.

The genes are TRBV6-1 and TRBJ1-5; 9 positions match TRBD1. Per germline, CDR1 MNHNS and CDR2 SASEGT. The CDR3 spans 17 residues. J was trimmed by 3 bases and V by 5 bases; bases with no gene match: 11. The CDR3 loop is CASSLMTGGVDNQPQHF. The CDR3, as DNA: TGTGCCAGCAGTCTAATGACAGGGGGAGTAGACAATCAGCCCCAGCATTTT.

This clonotype was detected a few times. V gene TRBV20-1 combines with J gene TRBJ1-5; 7 bases line up with TRBD1. The CDR3 is 15 amino acids. Germline V gives CDR1 DFQATT, CDR2 SNEGSKA (reference sequence). J was trimmed by 0 bases and V by 4 bases; bases with no gene match: 6. DNA for the CDR3: TGCAGTGCTAAACGACAGGGCGTTAGCAATCAGCCCCAGCATTTT. Protein product: CSAKRQGVSNQPQHF.

V and J are TRBV28 and TRBJ2-1, with 10 bases identical to TRBD2. V lost 6 bases, J lost 6 bases, and 8 bases stayed unmatched. The CDR3 has 15 amino acids. Germline values: CDR1 MDHEN, CDR2 SYDVKM. The CDR3 protein is CASSHTSGTFNEQFF. For the CDR3, the DNA is TGTGCCAGCAGCCATACTAGCGGGACCTTCAATGAGCAGTTCTTC.

This clonotype was detected only a few times. The rearrangement joins TRBV5-6 to TRBJ2-7; 9 bases align to TRBD2. CDR3 length equals 16 residues. Germline V CDR1 and CDR2: SGHDT, YYEEEE. J lost 2 bases, V lost 4 bases, and 10 bases had no gene match. The CDR3 loop is CASSPQTSGSPYEQYF. The CDR3 region has the DNA TGTGCCAGCAGCCCGCAAACTAGCGGGTCCCCCTACGAGCAGTACTTC.

This clonotype was recorded at least ten times. This chain joins TRBV20-1 and TRBJ2-1; D not resolved. V dropped 0 bases and J dropped 6 bases, with 12 bases sitting between them. The CDR3 has 14 amino acids. The V gene's germline CDR1 is DFQATT and CDR2 SNEGSKA (reference sequence). CDR3 sequence (DNA): TGCAGTGCTAGAGATCTACTCTCTAGCAATGAGCAGTTCTTC. Translated: CSARDLLSSNEQFF.

This chain links TRBV6-5 with TRBJ2-7; D perhaps matches TRBD1 (6 bases). V was pared by 0 bases and J by 0 bases, with 18 bases between. Germline V lookup: CDR1 MNHEY, CDR2 SVGAGI. The length of the CDR3 is 18 residues. The chain's CDR3 is CASSYSFFMGTPSYEQYF. The CDR3 bases are TGTGCCAGCAGTTACTCTTTCTTTATGGGGACACCCTCCTACGAGCAGTACTTC.

This clonotype was observed a handful of times. The chain joins TRBV25-1 to TRBJ1-6; D unresolved. The ends were cut back, 6 bases at V and 9 bases at J, with 12 bases in the middle. CDR3 size: 13 residues. CDR1 is MGHDK, CDR2 SYGVNS, per germline. DNA of the CDR3: TGTGCCAGCAGACCTAATACGGGTTCACCCCTCCACTTT. This translates into CASRPNTGSPLHF.

In this sample, this clonotype turned up a few times. The gene calls are TRBV7-9 and TRBJ2-7; possible D gene TRBD2, 6 bases. V dropped 5 bases and J dropped 3 bases, with 14 bases sitting between them. From germline, CDR1 is SEHNR and CDR2 FQNEAQ (reference sequence). The length of the CDR3 is 14 residues. DNA for the CDR3: TGTGCCAGCAGCCCGAGGGGAGGTTACTACGAGCAGTACTTC. Translating it yields CASSPRGGYYEQYF.

In its sample, this clonotype was seen many times. The V call is TRBV5-1, the J call TRBJ2-3; D is perhaps TRBD1 (6 bases). Trimming took 3 bases from V and 2 from J, leaving 13 bases between them. Germline values: CDR1 SGHRS, CDR2 YFSETQ. CDR3 length: 15 amino acids. The CDR3: CASSSTQGSTDTQYF. For the CDR3, the DNA is TGCGCCAGCAGCTCAACACAGGGTTCCACAGATACGCAGTATTTT.

This clonotype occurred many times. The chain employs TRBV27 and TRBJ2-7; 10 bases agree with TRBD1. Germline V lookup: CDR1 MNHEY, CDR2 SMNVEV (reference sequence). The V segment lost 7 bases and the J segment 7 bases; nucleotides outside the gene matches: 13. The CDR3 sequence is 15 residues long. The CDR3 reads CASTHQTTGGGEQYF. The CDR3 DNA reads TGTGCCAGCACCCACCAGACGACAGGGGGCGGTGAGCAGTACTTC.

This clonotype turned up a few times. One junction end disagrees with the germline gene, perhaps due to a read error. The chain is built from TRBV3-1 and TRBJ2-2, with 7 positions matching TRBD1. The CDR3 loop spans 18 amino acids. CDR1 and CDR2 (germline): LGHDT, YNNKEL (reference sequence). The CDR3 here is CASSQSIPGTANTGELFF. The CDR3 nucleotides are TGTGCTAGCAGCCAAAGCATACCCGGGACAGCGAACACCGGGGAGCTGTTTTTT.

This clonotype was seen more than once but under ten times. J is TRBJ2-1 and V is TRBV5-6; D not certain. V lost 4 bases, J lost 9 bases, and 26 bases lay in between. Germline V lookup: CDR1 SGHDT, CDR2 YYEEEE. This CDR3 is built from 17 residues. CDR3 in amino acids: CASSPRLGGPIGREQFF. In DNA form, the CDR3 reads TGTGCCAGCAGCCCCAGGCTGGGCGGTCCTATCGGGCGTGAGCAGTTCTTC.

The chain combines TRBV28 with TRBJ2-5; D not certain. With 1 base removed from V and 2 bases from J, the gap between germline ends came to 17 bases. The CDR3 is 17 amino acids. The germline V gene has CDR1 MDHEN and CDR2 SYDVKM. CDR3 in amino acids: CASSLFGFGQVQETQYF. For the CDR3, the DNA is TGTGCCAGCAGTTTATTCGGTTTTGGGCAAGTTCAAGAGACCCAGTACTTC.

This clonotype was seen a handful of times. J is TRBJ2-6 and V is TRBV25-1; the D is unclear. CDR1 MGHDK and CDR2 SYGVNS come from the germline V gene. The CDR3 runs to 15 residues. The V and J ends lost 0 bases and 0 bases respectively, with 3 bases between them. The CDR3 loop is CASSEYISGANVLTF. CDR3 DNA: TGTGCCAGCAGTGAATACATCTCTGGGGCCAACGTCCTGACTTTC.

This rearrangement joins TRBV7-9 to TRBJ2-2; 7 positions agree with TRBD1. This CDR3 contains 16 residues. J was trimmed by 1 base and V by 5 bases; bases with no gene match: 7. The germline CDR1 and CDR2 sequences are SEHNR and FQNEAQ (reference sequence). CDR3 residues: CASSPPTGWNTGELFF. The CDR3 nucleotides read TGTGCCAGCAGCCCCCCGACAGGGTGGAACACCGGGGAGCTGTTTTTT.